This TCR beta chain was found in a study of CD4 T cells in relation to SARS-CoV-2 and coronaviruses. Points from the study as a whole: Around 62% of donors had memory CD4+ clonotypes crossrecognizing SARS-CoV-2 and common cold coronavirus spike.

On this clone itself: Its antigen remains unknown.

Before the COVID-19 pandemic, during about 2011-2019, CD4+ T cells were taken from unexposed donors. CD4+ T cells were isolated from the cells after around 10 days of culture. The protocol was immunoSEQ multiplex PCR, while the TCRdb copy is restricted to in-frame clones and leaves out a portion. The sample contains 25,000 to 30,000 clones, about 79% of which appear only once. The origin of this receptor is a human donor in good health. The sample comprised CD4+ T cells from PBMCs, cultured in vitro.

The CDR3, as DNA: TGTGCCAGCAGCCAAATGTCCCGGGATGAAGCTTTCTTT. Protein: CASSQMSRDEAFF. V gene TRBV3-1 (or the pseudogene TRBV3-2) combines with J gene TRBJ1-1; D is ambiguous. The CDR3 loop spans 13 amino acids. V lost 2 bases, J lost 7 bases, and 11 bases lay in between. CDR1 is LGHDT and CDR2 is YNNKEL in the germline V gene (reference sequence).